This is a list of T cell receptor beta chains from one sample in a study of CD8 T cells in ankylosing spondylitis. TCRdb independently ran MiXCR on the 5' RACE reads; one entry per CDR3 protein. The table lists 700,000 to 850,000 distinct CDR3 sequences, about an eighth of them singletons. Material for sequencing was blood, either unsorted or a sorted T cell fraction (not recorded which). These receptors were obtained from a male donor with ankylosing spondylitis. CDR3s leave out the opening cysteine and the closing phenylalanine or tryptophan.

>TRBJ1-1|11|TRBV20-1
SARATIRSEAF
>TRBJ1-5|12|TRBV19
ASSMGQGWQPQH
>TRBJ2-2|13|TRBV3-1
ASSPFGRDTGELF
>TRBJ2-2|13|TRBV4-3
ASSQEGGQTGELF
>TRBJ2-2|11|TRBV10-3
AILRLNTGELF
>TRBJ2-7|13|TRBV6-1
ASTAPGQGSHEQY
>TRBJ2-3|9|TRBV29-1
SGGLLGTQY
>TRBJ1-5|15|TRBV18
ASSPPGTAIGNQPQH
>TRBJ1-1|14|TRBV4-1
ASSQRTGGSNTEAF
>TRBJ1-1|11|TRBV20-1
SPWRDRNTEAF
>TRBJ1-3|11|TRBV11-2
AAARGVGNTIY
>TRBJ1-1|11|TRBV29-1
SVVGIVNTEAF
>TRBJ2-2|12|TRBV24-1
ATSQSRNTGELF
>TRBJ2-1|13|TRBV2
ASTAGLAIYNEQF
>TRBJ1-2|12|TRBV5-1
ASSRSSYEDGYT
>TRBJ2-2|12|TRBV12-3/TRBV12-4
ASSPPGLSGELF
>TRBJ1-1|11|TRBV5-1
ASSSTDGAEAF
>TRBJ2-1|14|TRBV20-1
SARDLSVRAYNEQF
>TRBJ2-5|13|TRBV29-1
SVEQGLVIGETQY
>TRBJ1-2|11|TRBV7-2
ASSLQATHGYT
>TRBJ2-1|12|TRBV5-1
ASSFTSGRHEQF
>TRBJ2-5|13|TRBV28
ASSPWTGYGETQY
>TRBJ2-7|12|TRBV5-1
ASSLGGNSYEQY
>TRBJ1-2|11|TRBV2
ASSLKQDYGYT
>TRBJ2-1|14|TRBV20-1
SARAPGLASHNEQF
>TRBJ2-3|13|TRBV7-8
ASSARSGVQGTQY
>TRBJ2-2|14|TRBV7-2
ASSLHHLLNTGELF
>TRBJ2-1|13|TRBV20-1
SAARRSFIDNEQF
>TRBJ2-7|12|TRBV5-1
ASSLGSGTYEQY
>TRBJ2-1|13|TRBV20-1
SARDPSSSYNEQF
>TRBJ1-1|11|TRBV7-3
ASSTDPGTEAF
>TRBJ2-3|12|TRBV9
ASSPTLRTDTQY
>TRBJ1-5|12|TRBV24-1
ATSDLRGTQPQH
>TRBJ1-1|9|TRBV20-1
SAHTGAEAF
>TRBJ1-3|14|TRBV10-3
AISMTGPSSGNTIY
>TRBJ1-2|13|TRBV9
ASSVMEGVGYGYT
>TRBJ1-3|13|TRBV28
ASGVLAYSGNTIY